The 3 T cell receptor beta chains below come from one sample, sequenced in a study of T cell responses to AZD1222 COVID-19 vaccine (dated by TCRdb to the early 2020s). The library came from the immunoSEQ multiplex PCR assay. TCRdb carries this immuneACCESS record with in-frame sequences only. Its versions omit some clonotypes, under half of them owing to an unresolved V gene in the studies checked, with the rest unexplained. Here the sample has approximately 210,000 clones; approximately 94% occur a single time. The biggest ten clones account for over 1.5% of the sample. According to the study, the label for this sample's time point signals: about 28 days (+/-7) after the second vaccine dose. Interpreted using the paper, the treatment or condition label stands for: meningococcal conjugate vaccine given as trial control. This sample comprised peripheral blood, obtained 28 days after the second dose of the MenACWY control vaccine. These receptors originate from an adult who received the MenACWY meningococcal vaccine as a control.

J is TRBJ1-5 and V is TRBV28; no clear D gene. Germline assignment: CDR1 MDHEN and CDR2 SYDVKM. The CDR3 length is 12 residues. Trimming shortened V by 10 bases and J by 7 bases, and 14 bases separated the two germline ends. As DNA, the CDR3 is TGTGCCATAAGCCCGAGAGGACAGCCCCAGCATTTT. Residues: CAISPRGQPQHF.

This clone was observed a single time. This chain links TRBV28 with TRBJ2-1; 7 bases are a match to TRBD2. V was pared by 5 bases and J by 7 bases, with 8 bases of the junction left unmatched. This CDR3 region has 14 residues. Germline lookup yields CDR1 MDHEN and CDR2 SYDVKM. The CDR3 region is CASSPGTIENEQFF. In nucleotides, the CDR3 is TGTGCCAGCAGTCCAGGGACTATCGAAAATGAGCAGTTCTTC.

The V gene is TRBV6-5, the J gene TRBJ2-3; no clear D. Trimming cost V 0 bases and J 6 bases, with 7 bases left between them. The CDR3 contains 13 residues. Germline assignment: CDR1 MNHEY and CDR2 SVGAGI. The chain's CDR3 is CASSYSETDTQYF. In DNA form, the CDR3 reads TGTGCCAGCAGTTACTCGGAGACGGATACGCAGTATTTT.